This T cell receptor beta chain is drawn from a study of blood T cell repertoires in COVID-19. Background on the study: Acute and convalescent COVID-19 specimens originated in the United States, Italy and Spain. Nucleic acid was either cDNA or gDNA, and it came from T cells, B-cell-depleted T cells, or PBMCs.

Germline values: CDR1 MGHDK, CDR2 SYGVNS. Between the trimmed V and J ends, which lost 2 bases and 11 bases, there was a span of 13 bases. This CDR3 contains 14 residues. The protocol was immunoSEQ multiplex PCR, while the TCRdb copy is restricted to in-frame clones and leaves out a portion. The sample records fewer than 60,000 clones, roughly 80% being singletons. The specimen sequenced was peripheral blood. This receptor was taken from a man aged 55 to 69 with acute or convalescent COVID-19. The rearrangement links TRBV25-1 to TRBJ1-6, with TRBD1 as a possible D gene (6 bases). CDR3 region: CASSEQGIYAPLHF. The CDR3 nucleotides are TGTGCCAGCAGTGAACAGGGGATCTATGCACCCCTCCACTTT.